This entry concerns a single T cell receptor beta chain. These data belong to a study of shared clonotypes between healthy human individuals. Across the whole study: A donor's plate count was three for CD4 naive and three for CD4 memory; CD8 naive had two and CD8 memory one.

CDR1 is MDHEN, CDR2 SYDVKM, per germline. This CDR3 has 14 amino acids. V lost 3 bases and J lost 3, with 12 bases in between. An approximately 210 ng quantity of DNA, tens of thousands of T cell genomes, went into the sorted-subset replicate PCRs. TCRdb's copy holds only in-frame clones and misses some; the assay was immunoSEQ multiplex PCR. The sample comprises 2.3 million or so clones, approximately 95% of which are singletons, and around 0.4% rests with the top ten. Adult Caucasians living in Nashville, Tennessee made up all of the donors. This receptor was obtained from a young man in good health. Some clones in this sample may be carry-over from other donors' samples. The source material was naive CD4+ T cells from PBMCs. Subset specified: CD45RA+ positively selected. The V call is TRBV28, the J call TRBJ2-7; D perhaps matches TRBD2 (5 bases). The CDR3 loop is CASSLGVPNYEQYF. DNA of the CDR3: TGTGCCAGCAGTTTGGGAGTACCCAACTACGAGCAGTACTTC. The variable domain in full, completed from reference TRBV28 and TRBJ2-7, reads DVKVTQSSRYLVKRTGEKVFLECVQDMDHENMFWYRQDPGLGLRLIYFSYDVKMKEKGDIPEGYSVSREKKERFSLILESASTNQTSMYLCASSLGVPNYEQYFGPGTRLTVT.